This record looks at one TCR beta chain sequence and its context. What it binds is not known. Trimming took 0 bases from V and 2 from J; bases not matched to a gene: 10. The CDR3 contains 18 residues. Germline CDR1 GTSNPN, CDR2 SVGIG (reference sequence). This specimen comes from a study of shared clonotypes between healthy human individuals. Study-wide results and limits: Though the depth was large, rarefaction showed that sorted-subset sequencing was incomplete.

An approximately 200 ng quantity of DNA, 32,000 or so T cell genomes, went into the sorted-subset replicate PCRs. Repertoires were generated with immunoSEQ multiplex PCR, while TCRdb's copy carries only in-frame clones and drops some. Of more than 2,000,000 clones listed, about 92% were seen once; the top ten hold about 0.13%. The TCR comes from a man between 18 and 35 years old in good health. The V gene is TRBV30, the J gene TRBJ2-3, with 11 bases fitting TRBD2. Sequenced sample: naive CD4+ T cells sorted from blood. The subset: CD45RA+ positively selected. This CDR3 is CAWSVRRTSGRYTDTQYF. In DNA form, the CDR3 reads TGTGCCTGGAGTGTGAGAAGAACTAGCGGGAGATACACAGATACGCAGTATTTT.